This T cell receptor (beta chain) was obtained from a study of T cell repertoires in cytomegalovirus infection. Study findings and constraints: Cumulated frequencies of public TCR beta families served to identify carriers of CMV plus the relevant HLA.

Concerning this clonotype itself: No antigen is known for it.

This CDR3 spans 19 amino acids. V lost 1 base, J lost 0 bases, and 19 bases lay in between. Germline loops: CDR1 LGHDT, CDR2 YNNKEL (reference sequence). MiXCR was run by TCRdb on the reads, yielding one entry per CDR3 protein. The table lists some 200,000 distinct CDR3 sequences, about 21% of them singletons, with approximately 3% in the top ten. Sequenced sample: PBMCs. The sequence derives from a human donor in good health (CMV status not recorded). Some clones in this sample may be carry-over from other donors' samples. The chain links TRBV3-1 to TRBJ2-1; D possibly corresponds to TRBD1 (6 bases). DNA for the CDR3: TGTGCCAGCAGCCAAGTCCTAGGGGGTCGTCAGAGCTCCTACAATGAGCAGTTCTTC. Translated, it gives CASSQVLGGRQSSYNEQFF.